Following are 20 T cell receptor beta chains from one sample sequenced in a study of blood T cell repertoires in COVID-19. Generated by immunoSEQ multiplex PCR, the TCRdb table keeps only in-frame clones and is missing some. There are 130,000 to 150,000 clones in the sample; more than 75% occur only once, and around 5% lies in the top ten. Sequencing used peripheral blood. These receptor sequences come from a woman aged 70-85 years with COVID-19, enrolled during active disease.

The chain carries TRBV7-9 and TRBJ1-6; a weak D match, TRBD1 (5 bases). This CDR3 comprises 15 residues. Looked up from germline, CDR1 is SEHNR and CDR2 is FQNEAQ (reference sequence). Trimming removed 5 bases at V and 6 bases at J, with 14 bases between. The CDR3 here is CASSRVGGGNSPLHF. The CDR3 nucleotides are TGTGCCAGCAGCCGAGTGGGGGGTGGTAATTCACCCCTCCACTTT.

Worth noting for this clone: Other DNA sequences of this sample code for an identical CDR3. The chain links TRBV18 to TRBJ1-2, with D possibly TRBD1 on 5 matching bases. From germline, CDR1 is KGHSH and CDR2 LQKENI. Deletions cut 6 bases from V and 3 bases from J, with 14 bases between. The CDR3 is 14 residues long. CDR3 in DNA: TGTGCCAGCTCCCCGAGCGGGGACGACTATGGCTACACCTTC. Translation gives CASSPSGDDYGYTF.

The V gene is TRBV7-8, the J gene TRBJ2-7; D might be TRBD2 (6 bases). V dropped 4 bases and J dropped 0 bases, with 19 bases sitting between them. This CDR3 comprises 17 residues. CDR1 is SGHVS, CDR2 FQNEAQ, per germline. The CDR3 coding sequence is TGTGCCAGCAGCTACGGGACTGCGGGCCGGAGCTCCTACGAGCAGTACTTC. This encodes CASSYGTAGRSSYEQYF.

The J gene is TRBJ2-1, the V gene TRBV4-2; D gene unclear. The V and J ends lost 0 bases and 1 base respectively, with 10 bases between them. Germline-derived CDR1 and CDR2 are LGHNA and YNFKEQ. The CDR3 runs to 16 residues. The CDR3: CASSQDLARSYNEQFF. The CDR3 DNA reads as TGTGCCAGCAGCCAAGATCTGGCCAGGTCCTACAATGAGCAGTTCTTC.

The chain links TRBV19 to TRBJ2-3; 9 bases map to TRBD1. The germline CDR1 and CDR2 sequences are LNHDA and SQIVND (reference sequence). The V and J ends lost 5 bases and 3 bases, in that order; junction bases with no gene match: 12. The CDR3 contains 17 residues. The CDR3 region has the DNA TGTGCCAGTAGTCCTGGACAGGGGAACCCCTCGACAGATACGCAGTATTTT. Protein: CASSPGQGNPSTDTQYF.

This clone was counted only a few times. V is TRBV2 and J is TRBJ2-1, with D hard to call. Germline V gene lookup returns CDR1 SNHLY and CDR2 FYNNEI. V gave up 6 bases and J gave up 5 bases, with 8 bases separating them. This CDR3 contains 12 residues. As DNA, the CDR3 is TGTGCCAGCAGAGTCAGGAACAATGAGCAGTTCTTC. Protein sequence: CASRVRNNEQFF.

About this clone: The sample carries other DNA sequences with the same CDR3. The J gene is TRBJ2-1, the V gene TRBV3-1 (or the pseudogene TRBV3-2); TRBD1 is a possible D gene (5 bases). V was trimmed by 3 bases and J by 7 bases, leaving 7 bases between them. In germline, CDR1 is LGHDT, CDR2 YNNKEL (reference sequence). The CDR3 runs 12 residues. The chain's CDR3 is CASSQGRNEQFF. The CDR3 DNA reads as TGTGCCAGCAGCCAGGGGCGTAATGAGCAGTTCTTC.

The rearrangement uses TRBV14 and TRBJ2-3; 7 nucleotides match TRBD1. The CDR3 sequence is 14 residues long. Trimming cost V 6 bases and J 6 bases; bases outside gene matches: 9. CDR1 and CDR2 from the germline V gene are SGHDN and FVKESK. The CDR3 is CASSVRQGRDTQYF. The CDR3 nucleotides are TGTGCCAGCAGTGTTCGACAGGGAAGGGATACGCAGTATTTT.

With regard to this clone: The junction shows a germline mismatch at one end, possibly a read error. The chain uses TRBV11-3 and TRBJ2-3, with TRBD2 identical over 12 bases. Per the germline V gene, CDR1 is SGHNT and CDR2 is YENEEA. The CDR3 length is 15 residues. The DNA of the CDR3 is TGTGCCAGCAGCTTAGGGACTAGCGGGGTAGATCCGCAGTATTTT. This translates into CASSLGTSGVDPQYF.

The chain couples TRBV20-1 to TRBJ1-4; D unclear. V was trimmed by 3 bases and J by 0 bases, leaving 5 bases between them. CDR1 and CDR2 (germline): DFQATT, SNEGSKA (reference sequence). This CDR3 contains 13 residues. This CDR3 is CSASRTTNEKLFF. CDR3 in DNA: TGCAGTGCTAGTCGTACAACTAATGAAAAACTGTTTTTT.

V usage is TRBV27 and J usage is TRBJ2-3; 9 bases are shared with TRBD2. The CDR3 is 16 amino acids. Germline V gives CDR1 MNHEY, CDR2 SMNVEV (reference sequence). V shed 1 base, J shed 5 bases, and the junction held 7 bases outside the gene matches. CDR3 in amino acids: CASSLFQRGAGDTQYF. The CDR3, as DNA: TGTGCCAGCAGTTTATTCCAGCGGGGGGCCGGAGATACGCAGTATTTT.

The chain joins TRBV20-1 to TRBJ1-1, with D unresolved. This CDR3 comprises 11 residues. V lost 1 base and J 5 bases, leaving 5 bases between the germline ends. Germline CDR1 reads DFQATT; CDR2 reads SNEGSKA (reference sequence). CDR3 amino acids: CSARVQTEAFF. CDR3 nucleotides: TGCAGTGCTAGAGTCCAAACTGAAGCTTTCTTT.

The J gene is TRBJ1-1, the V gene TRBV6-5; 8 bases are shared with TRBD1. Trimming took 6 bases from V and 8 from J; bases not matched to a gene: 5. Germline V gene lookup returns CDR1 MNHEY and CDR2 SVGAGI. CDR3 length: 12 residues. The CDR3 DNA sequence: TGTGCCAGCAGGTTCCGGGACAGGGAAGCTTTCTTT. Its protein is CASRFRDREAFF.

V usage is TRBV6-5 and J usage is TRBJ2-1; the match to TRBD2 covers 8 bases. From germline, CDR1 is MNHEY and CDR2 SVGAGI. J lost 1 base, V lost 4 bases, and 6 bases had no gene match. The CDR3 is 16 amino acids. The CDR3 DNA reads TGTGCCAGCAGTTTGGAGGCGGGGGGATCCTACAATGAGCAGTTCTTC. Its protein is CASSLEAGGSYNEQFF.

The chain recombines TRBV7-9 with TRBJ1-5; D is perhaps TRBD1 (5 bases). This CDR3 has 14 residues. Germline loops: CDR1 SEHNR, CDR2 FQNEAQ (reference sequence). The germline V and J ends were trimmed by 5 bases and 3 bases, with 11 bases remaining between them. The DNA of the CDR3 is TGTGCCAGCAGCCCTCAGGGAATCAATCAGCCCCAGCATTTT. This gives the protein CASSPQGINQPQHF.

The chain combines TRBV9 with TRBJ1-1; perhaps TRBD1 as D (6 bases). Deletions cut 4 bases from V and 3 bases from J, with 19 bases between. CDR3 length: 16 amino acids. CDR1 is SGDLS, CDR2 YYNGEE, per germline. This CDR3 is CASSPNPSGVDTEAFF. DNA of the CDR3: TGTGCCAGCAGCCCCAACCCTTCAGGGGTGGACACTGAAGCTTTCTTT.

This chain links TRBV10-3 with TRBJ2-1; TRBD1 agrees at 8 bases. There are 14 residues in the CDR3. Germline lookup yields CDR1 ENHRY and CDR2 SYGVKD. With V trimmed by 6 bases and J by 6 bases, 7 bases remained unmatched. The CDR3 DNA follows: TGTGCCATCAGGAGCGACAGGGGCGGCAATGAGCAGTTCTTC. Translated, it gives CAIRSDRGGNEQFF.

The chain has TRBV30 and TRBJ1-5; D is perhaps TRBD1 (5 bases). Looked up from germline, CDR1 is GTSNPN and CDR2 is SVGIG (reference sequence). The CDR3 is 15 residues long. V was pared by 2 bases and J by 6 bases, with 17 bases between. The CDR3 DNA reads TGTGCCTGGAGTTTGTCCCCGGACATTTTTCAGCCCCAGCATTTT. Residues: CAWSLSPDIFQPQHF. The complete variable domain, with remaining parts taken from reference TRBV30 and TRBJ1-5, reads SQTIHQWPATLVQPVGSPLSLECTVEGTSNPNLYWYRQAAGRGLQLLFYSVGIGQISSEVPQNLSASRPQDRQFILSSKKLLLSDSGFYLCAWSLSPDIFQPQHFGDGTRLSIL.

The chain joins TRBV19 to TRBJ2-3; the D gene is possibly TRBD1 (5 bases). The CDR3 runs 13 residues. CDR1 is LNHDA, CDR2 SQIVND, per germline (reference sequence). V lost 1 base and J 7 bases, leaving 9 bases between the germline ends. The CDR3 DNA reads TGTGCCAGTAGTATAGGTCAGGGAAATACGCAGTATTTT. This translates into CASSIGQGNTQYF.

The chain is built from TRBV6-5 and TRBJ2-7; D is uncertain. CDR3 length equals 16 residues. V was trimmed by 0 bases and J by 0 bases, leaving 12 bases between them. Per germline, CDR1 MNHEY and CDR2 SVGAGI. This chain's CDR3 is CASSYSFRVSSYEQYF. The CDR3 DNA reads TGTGCCAGCAGTTACTCTTTCCGGGTTAGCTCCTACGAGCAGTACTTC.